The 21 T cell receptor beta chains listed next were all sequenced from one sample in a study of CD8 T cells in Susac syndrome. With random hexamers, reverse transcription was performed on about 0.5 to 1 ug of RNA. MiXCR, applied by TCRdb to the immunoSEQ multiplex PCR reads, yields one record per CDR3 protein. Here the sample spans 180,000 or so distinct CDR3 sequences, 90% to 95% being singletons. Sequencing was performed on CD4+ T cells from PBMCs. These receptors came from a human donor with multiple sclerosis.

The chain carries TRBV27 and TRBJ2-3; unclear D gene. Trimming stripped 4 bases from V and 4 bases from J, with 9 bases between. Germline-derived CDR1 and CDR2 are MNHEY and SMNVEV (reference sequence). The CDR3 is 13 amino acids. CDR3 bases: TGTGCCAGCAGTTCAATAGGGCCAGATACGCAGTATTTT. The encoded protein is CASSSIGPDTQYF.

The chain joins TRBV27 to TRBJ1-1; D remains unclear. Germline lookup yields CDR1 MNHEY and CDR2 SMNVEV (reference sequence). The CDR3 loop spans 13 amino acids. V was cut by 4 bases and J by 3 bases, with 9 bases left in between. The CDR3 bases are TGTGCCAGCAGTTATCGGAAGCACACTGAAGCTTTCTTT. Translating it yields CASSYRKHTEAFF.

This chain links TRBV29-1 with TRBJ1-1, with TRBD1 identical over 7 bases. The CDR3 length is 13 residues. In germline, CDR1 is SQVTM, CDR2 ANQGSEA. J gave up 5 bases and V 2 bases, and 5 bases lay outside the gene matches. CDR3 region: CSVEKQGDTEAFF. In DNA, the CDR3 is TGCAGCGTTGAAAAGCAGGGGGATACTGAAGCTTTCTTT.

CDR3 sequence (DNA): TGTGCCACCAGCAGAGCACGTCATGCGATGCGGCATGGCTACACCTTC. It translates to CATSRARHAMRHGYTF. The V gene is TRBV15, the J gene TRBJ1-2; no reliable D call. Germline loops: CDR1 LNHNV, CDR2 YYDKDF (reference sequence). V lost 1 base, J lost 6 bases, and 18 bases lay in between. This CDR3 spans 16 amino acids.

The chain is built from TRBV12-3 or TRBV12-4 and TRBJ1-2, with unresolved D. Trimming stripped 3 bases from V and 0 bases from J, with 2 bases between. This CDR3 region has 12 residues. Written as DNA, the CDR3 is TGTGCCAGCAGTTTCACTAACTATGGCTACACCTTC. Its translation is CASSFTNYGYTF.

This sequence joins TRBV18 and TRBJ2-7; D call uncertain. Germline-derived CDR1 and CDR2 are KGHSH and LQKENI. The CDR3 runs to 14 residues. Between the trimmed V and J ends, which lost 0 bases and 1 base, there was a span of 7 bases. The CDR3 protein is CASSPPGISYEQYF. The CDR3 DNA is TGTGCCAGCTCACCACCAGGGATATCCTACGAGCAGTACTTC.

The genes are TRBV20-1 and TRBJ2-5; TRBD1 matches 9 bases. The CDR3 covers 13 residues. Germline CDR1 DFQATT, CDR2 SNEGSKA (reference sequence). V gave up 2 bases and J gave up 4 bases; unmatched junction bases: 2. CDR3 in DNA: TGCAGTGCTAGAAACAGGGGGCGAGAGACCCAGTACTTC. It yields the protein CSARNRGRETQYF.

The V call is TRBV29-1, the J call TRBJ2-7; the match to TRBD1 covers 8 bases. V was pared by 8 bases and J by 2 bases, with 14 bases of the junction left unmatched. The germline CDR1 and CDR2 sequences are SQVTM and ANQGSEA. The CDR3 spans 15 residues. CDR3 in amino acids: CSFNTPGQAAYEQYF. CDR3 sequence (DNA): TGCAGCTTTAATACTCCGGGACAGGCCGCCTACGAGCAGTACTTC.

V and J are TRBV9 and TRBJ2-3; no clear D. The CDR3 is made up of 12 amino acids. Trimming pared 3 bases from V and 5 bases from J, leaving 7 bases between. Germline V lookup: CDR1 SGDLS, CDR2 YYNGEE. This chain's CDR3 is CASSAFGDTQYF. As DNA, the CDR3 is TGTGCCAGCAGCGCCTTCGGAGATACGCAGTATTTT.

V and J are TRBV3-1 and TRBJ1-2; the D is unclear. Trimming took off 3 bases at V and 0 bases at J, with 11 bases between the two ends. The germline V gene has CDR1 LGHDT and CDR2 YNNKEL (reference sequence). The CDR3 is made up of 15 amino acids. Here the CDR3 reads CASSQDPRPNYGYTF. As DNA, the CDR3 is TGTGCCAGCAGCCAGGACCCCAGACCTAACTATGGCTACACCTTC.

The V and J genes are TRBV27 and TRBJ1-2, with D tentatively TRBD1 (6 bases). The length of the CDR3 is 16 residues. V lost 5 bases to trimming and J lost 8 bases, with 24 bases between them. Germline V lookup: CDR1 MNHEY, CDR2 SMNVEV (reference sequence). Written as DNA, the CDR3 is TGTGCCAGCAGTGACAGAACAGGGATCTGGATGAGAGGCTACACCTTC. Its protein product is CASSDRTGIWMRGYTF.

The chain uses TRBV30 and TRBJ2-1, with 8 bases lining up with TRBD2. Germline trimming cut 2 bases from V and 12 bases from J; bases unmatched to any gene: 12. This CDR3 comprises 14 residues. Per germline, CDR1 GTSNPN and CDR2 SVGIG (reference sequence). For the CDR3, the DNA is TGTGCCTGGAGTCCCGGGACTAGTGTGGGAGGGCAGTTCTTC. Residues: CAWSPGTSVGGQFF.

The gene calls are TRBV18 and TRBJ1-2; 7 nucleotides line up with TRBD1. Trimming at V came to 3 bases and at J to 2 bases, leaving 3 bases not matched to a gene. Per germline, CDR1 KGHSH and CDR2 LQKENI. The CDR3 sequence is 14 residues long. The CDR3 protein is CASSPEQGNYGYTF. Here the CDR3 DNA reads TGTGCCAGCTCACCCGAACAGGGGAACTATGGCTACACCTTC.

The chain is built from TRBV2 and TRBJ2-1; TRBD2 aligns across 15 bases. The V gene's germline CDR1 is SNHLY and CDR2 FYNNEI. Germline trimming cut 10 bases from V and 10 bases from J; bases unmatched to any gene: 5. CDR3 length: 13 amino acids. The CDR3 spells CATQGTSGREQFF. The CDR3 nucleotides are TGTGCCACCCAGGGGACTAGCGGGAGGGAGCAGTTCTTC.

This rearrangement joins TRBV29-1 to TRBJ1-1; no clear D. V was cut by 6 bases and J by 2 bases, with 19 bases left in between. The CDR3 contains 15 residues. CDR1 and CDR2 from the germline V gene are SQVTM and ANQGSEA. DNA for the CDR3: TGCAGCGTACTGTGGCGGCCCCGGGATAACACTGAAGCTTTCTTT. Amino acid sequence: CSVLWRPRDNTEAFF. The entire variable domain, with the rest obtained from reference TRBV29-1 and TRBJ1-1, is as follows: SAVISQKPSRDICQRGTSLTIQCQVDSQVTMMFWYRQQPGQSLTLIATANQGSEATYESGFVIDKFPISRPNLTFSTLTVSNMSPEDSSIYLCSVLWRPRDNTEAFFGQGTRLTVV.

The CDR3 nucleotides read TGTGCCAGCAGTTTCCGTCGGTACAATGAGCAGTTCTTC. This encodes CASSFRRYNEQFF. The chain has TRBV12-3 or TRBV12-4 and TRBJ2-1; D not certain. Trimming pared 3 bases from V and 4 bases from J, leaving 7 bases between. The CDR3 extends over 13 amino acids.

This chain uses TRBV5-1 with TRBJ2-3; 12 bases fit TRBD2. J lost 5 bases, V lost 4 bases, and 8 bases had no gene match. The CDR3 loop spans 16 amino acids. Germline V gene data show CDR1 as SGHRS and CDR2 as YFSETQ. The CDR3 spells CASSPLVLAGGDTQYF. In nucleotides, the CDR3 is TGCGCCAGCAGCCCCCTGGTACTAGCGGGAGGAGATACGCAGTATTTT.

The chain couples TRBV7-9 to TRBJ2-1, with 7 bases aligning to TRBD2. V shed 6 bases and J 1 base; nucleotides not matched to a gene: 3. Germline loops: CDR1 SEHNR, CDR2 FQNEAQ (reference sequence). The CDR3 is 14 residues long. The CDR3 DNA reads as TGTGCCAGCAGGGCGGGAGAGTCCTACAATGAGCAGTTCTTC. Translating it yields CASRAGESYNEQFF. The variable domain in full, completed from reference TRBV7-9 and TRBJ2-1, reads DTGVSQNPRHKITKRGQNVTFRCDPISEHNRLYWYRQTLGQGPEFLTYFQNEAQLEKSRLLSDRFSAERPKGSFSTLEIQRTEQGDSAMYLCASRAGESYNEQFFGPGTRLTVL.

The chain couples TRBV7-9 to TRBJ2-5; 7 bases are shared with TRBD1. After removal of 5 bases from V and 3 bases from J, the junction contained 6 bases not matched to a gene. CDR1 is SEHNR and CDR2 is FQNEAQ in the germline V gene (reference sequence). CDR3 length: 14 amino acids. CDR3 DNA sequence: TGTGCCAGCAGCGAAGGGACAGTCGAAGAGACCCAGTACTTC. It translates to CASSEGTVEETQYF. Full variable domain (missing parts from reference TRBV7-9 and TRBJ2-5): DTGVSQNPRHKITKRGQNVTFRCDPISEHNRLYWYRQTLGQGPEFLTYFQNEAQLEKSRLLSDRFSAERPKGSFSTLEIQRTEQGDSAMYLCASSEGTVEETQYFGPGTRLLVL.

This sequence joins TRBV20-1 and TRBJ1-1; D not certain. The CDR3 runs to 13 residues. CDR1 is DFQATT, CDR2 SNEGSKA, per germline (reference sequence). Trimming removed 0 bases from V and 4 bases from J, with 9 bases in between. Written as DNA, the CDR3 is TGCAGTGCTAGAGACCCGATAAGCACTGAAGCTTTCTTT. This translates into CSARDPISTEAFF.

V gene TRBV19 combines with J gene TRBJ1-5; possibly TRBD1 for D (5 bases). Germline values: CDR1 LNHDA, CDR2 SQIVND (reference sequence). The CDR3 loop spans 13 amino acids. V lost 6 bases, J lost 8 bases, and 14 bases lay in between. The CDR3: CASRAHGGEPQHF. CDR3 nucleotides: TGTGCCAGTAGGGCACATGGAGGGGAGCCCCAGCATTTT.